This T cell receptor (beta chain) was recorded in a study of cytomegalovirus exposure and HLA in healthy donors. Study-wide points: Later analysis suggested links between common viral pathogens and several top significant clusters. CMV serostatus was the only immune exposure information that was available. Among CMV-associated TCR beta chains, most appeared HLA-restricted in a later analysis. In vitro testing confirmed a few CMV-associated chains as specific for CMV antigens.

The primer mix had 60 Vbeta and 13 Jbeta primers. The repertoire was sequenced with immunoSEQ multiplex PCR; TCRdb's copy has only in-frame clones and lacks some. Of about 190,000 clones listed, 60% to 85% were seen once; the top ten hold roughly 1.5%. A word on this clone: No antigen is known for it.

The V gene's germline CDR1 is MDHEN and CDR2 SYDVKM. Trimming removed 7 bases at V and 0 bases at J, with 12 bases between. CDR3 length: 14 residues. The sequencing input was PBMCs. The receptor was isolated from a woman between 18 and 29 years old in good health and CMV-seronegative. V gene TRBV28 combines with J gene TRBJ1-2, with unresolved D. The CDR3 spells CASTVSRSNYGYTF. CDR3 coding DNA: TGTGCCAGCACTGTGAGCCGATCTAACTATGGCTACACCTTC.